A selection of T cell receptor beta chains follows, all from one sample in a study of T cell responses to AZD1222 COVID-19 vaccine. TCRdb's copy holds only in-frame clones and misses some; the assay was immunoSEQ multiplex PCR. Of around 200,000 clones in the sample, about 92% were seen once. The sample here was peripheral blood, taken on day 0 of AZD1222 vaccination. The receptors derive from an adult in good health. Both conserved end residues are part of each CDR3. Only some rows state a clone size, as once, few, many or a class for expanded clones.

j_call: TRBJ1-5; clone_size: .; v_call: TRBV19; cdr3_aa: CASRWEVLSNQPQHF
j_call: TRBJ1-1; clone_size: .; v_call: TRBV7-8; cdr3_aa: CASSSQQGVLTEAFF
j_call: TRBJ1-5; clone_size: .; v_call: TRBV6-5; cdr3_aa: CASSYRPWNQPQHF
j_call: TRBJ2-3; clone_size: .; v_call: TRBV2; cdr3_aa: CATSGSDGLASDTQYF
j_call: TRBJ2-7; clone_size: .; v_call: TRBV3-1/TRBV3-2; cdr3_aa: CASSLQHYEQYF
j_call: TRBJ1-3; clone_size: .; v_call: TRBV5-1; cdr3_aa: CASSWNRGNTIYF
j_call: TRBJ2-7; clone_size: once; v_call: TRBV11-2; cdr3_aa: CASSSRGRRAGGYEQYF
j_call: TRBJ1-6; clone_size: .; v_call: TRBV19; cdr3_aa: CASRDTYNSPLHF
j_call: TRBJ1-1; clone_size: .; v_call: TRBV4-2; cdr3_aa: CASSQVGQGATEAFF
j_call: TRBJ1-5; clone_size: .; v_call: TRBV6-4; cdr3_aa: CASSVPGQGPNQPQHF
j_call: TRBJ2-3; clone_size: .; v_call: TRBV7-9; cdr3_aa: CASSIRDSLYLQPDTQYF
j_call: TRBJ2-7; clone_size: .; v_call: TRBV18; cdr3_aa: CASSPSAGNSYEQYF
j_call: TRBJ1-2; clone_size: .; v_call: TRBV5-1; cdr3_aa: CASSLFDGNYGYTF
j_call: TRBJ2-7; clone_size: .; v_call: TRBV2; cdr3_aa: CASTRSYEQYF